This T cell receptor (beta chain) was identified in a study of blood T cell repertoires in COVID-19. About the research overall: Acute and convalescent COVID-19 samples came from the United States, Italy and Spain. Sample material is recorded as cDNA or gDNA derived from T cells, B-cell-depleted T cells, or PBMCs.

Germline V lookup: CDR1 SGHAT, CDR2 FQNNGV. The CDR3 has 15 residues. V lost 3 bases and J lost 5; bases outside the gene matches: 6. As handled by the study authors: Researchers report that nucleated cell counts were estimated from reference gene primer amplification. Assay used: immunoSEQ multiplex PCR; TCRdb lists only in-frame clones, some missing. The V and J calls and clone size were taken over from that table, and D and trimming were inferred from the DNA. The repertoire holds around 250,000 clones, with 70% to 90% as singletons. This TCR was recovered from an older woman with active or convalescent COVID-19. The sequencing input was peripheral blood. V is TRBV11-2 and J is TRBJ1-4; 7 bases line up with TRBD1. The CDR3 reads CASSFAGGQNEKLFF. Written as DNA, the CDR3 is TGTGCCAGCAGCTTTGCAGGGGGTCAGAATGAAAAACTGTTTTTT.